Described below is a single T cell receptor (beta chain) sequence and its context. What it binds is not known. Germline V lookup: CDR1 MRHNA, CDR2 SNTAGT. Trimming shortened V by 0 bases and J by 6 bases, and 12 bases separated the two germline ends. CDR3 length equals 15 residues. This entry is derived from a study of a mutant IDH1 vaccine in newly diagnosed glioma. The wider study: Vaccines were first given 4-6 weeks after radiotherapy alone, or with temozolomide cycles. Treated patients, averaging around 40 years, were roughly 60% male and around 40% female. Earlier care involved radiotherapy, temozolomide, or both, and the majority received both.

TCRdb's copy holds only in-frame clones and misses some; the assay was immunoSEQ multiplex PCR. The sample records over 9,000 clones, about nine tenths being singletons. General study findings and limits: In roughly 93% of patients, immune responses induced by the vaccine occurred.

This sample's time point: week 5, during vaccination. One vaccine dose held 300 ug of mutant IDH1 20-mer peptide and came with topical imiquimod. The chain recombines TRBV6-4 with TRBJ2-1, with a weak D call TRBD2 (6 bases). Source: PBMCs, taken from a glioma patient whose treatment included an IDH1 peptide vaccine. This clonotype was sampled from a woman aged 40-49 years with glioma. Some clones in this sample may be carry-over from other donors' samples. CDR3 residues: CASSDSGGAANEQFF. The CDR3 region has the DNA TGTGCCAGCAGTGACTCGGGGGGAGCGGCCAATGAGCAGTTCTTC.